This TCR beta chain was documented in a study of beta chain features in type 1 diabetes. Study-wide points: Moderately but significantly shorter TCRB CDR3s were found in Type 1 diabetes patients in all four CD4+ subsets.

Notes on this clone: Its target is not known.

Sequencing targeted expressed TCRB transcripts, as all isolated RNA had been reverse transcribed. The assay was immunoSEQ multiplex PCR, and TCRdb's table has in-frame clones only and misses some. This table holds some 350,000 clones, less than 15% found once. Looked up from germline, CDR1 is MNHEY and CDR2 is SVGAGI. This CDR3 spans 14 amino acids. V was pared by 8 bases and J by 1 base, with 5 bases of the junction left unmatched. The sequenced material came from naive CD4+ T cells from blood. J is TRBJ2-3 and V is TRBV6-5; 8 bases line up with TRBD1. This clonotype was sampled from a woman aged 18-35 years with type 1 diabetes. Here the CDR3 reads CASEGGQGTDTQYF. The CDR3 DNA sequence: TGTGCCAGCGAAGGGGGACAGGGCACAGATACGCAGTATTTT.